This TCR beta chain appears in the sequencing data of a study of blood T cell repertoires in COVID-19. The wider study: The United States, Italy and Spain provided the acute and convalescent COVID-19 samples.

V dropped 3 bases and J dropped 0 bases, with 12 bases sitting between them. The CDR3 is 15 amino acids. Germline V gives CDR1 SGHTA, CDR2 FQGNSA. Source study methods: From reference gene primer amplification, estimates of nucleated cell counts were derived. Only in-frame clones appear in the TCRdb table, and some are missing; sequencing was by immunoSEQ multiplex PCR. The V and J calls and the clone size are those of that table, but D and trimming were determined from the DNA. The repertoire consists of roughly 77,000 clones, with about nine tenths occurring once and the leading ten covering roughly 5.5%.

The V gene is TRBV7-2, the J gene TRBJ2-7; TRBD2 might be the D (5 bases). The source is a human donor in a cohort sampled during active COVID-19. Sequencing was performed on peripheral blood. CDR3 coding DNA: TGTGCCAGCAGCTTCGGGTCTAGCTTCTCCTACGAGCAGTACTTC. The encoded protein is CASSFGSSFSYEQYF.